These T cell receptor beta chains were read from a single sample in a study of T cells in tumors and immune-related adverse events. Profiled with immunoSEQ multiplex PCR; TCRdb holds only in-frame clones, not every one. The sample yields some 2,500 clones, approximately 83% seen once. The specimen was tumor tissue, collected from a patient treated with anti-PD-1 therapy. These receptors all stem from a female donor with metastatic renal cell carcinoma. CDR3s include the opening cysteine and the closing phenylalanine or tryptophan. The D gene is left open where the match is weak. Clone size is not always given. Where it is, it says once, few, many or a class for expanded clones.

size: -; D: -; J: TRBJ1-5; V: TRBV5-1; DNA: TGCGCCAGCAGCTTGTTAGGGTATAGCAATCAGCCCCAGCATTTT; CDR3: CASSLLGYSNQPQHF
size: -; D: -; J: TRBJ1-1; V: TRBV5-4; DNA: TGTGCCAGCAGCTTTGCGGTAGGGAACACTGAAGCTTTCTTT; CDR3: CASSFAVGNTEAFF
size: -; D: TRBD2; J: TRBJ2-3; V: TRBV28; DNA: TGTGCCAGCACGGGAGGGCTTGGCACAGATACGCAGTATTTT; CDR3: CASTGGLGTDTQYF
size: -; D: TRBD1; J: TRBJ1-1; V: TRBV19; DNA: TGTGCCAGTAACCCATTGGGGGACAGGGAGAACACTGAAGCTTTCTTT; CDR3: CASNPLGDRENTEAFF
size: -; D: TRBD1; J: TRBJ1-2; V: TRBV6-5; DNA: TGTGCCAGCAGTTACTCCGGCAGGGGGCTTATCACCTTC; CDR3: CASSYSGRGLITF
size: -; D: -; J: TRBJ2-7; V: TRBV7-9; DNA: TGTGCCAGCAGCTTTGTAGGGATAGAGCAGTACTTC; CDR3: CASSFVGIEQYF
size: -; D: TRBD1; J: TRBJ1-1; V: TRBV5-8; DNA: TGTGCCAGCAGTCTGGACAGGGGAGGCCTGGGCACTGAAGCTTTCTTT; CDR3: CASSLDRGGLGTEAFF
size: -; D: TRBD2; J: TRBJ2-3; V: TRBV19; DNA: TGTGCCAGTAGTAAACTAGCGGGCACAGATACGCAGTATTTT; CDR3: CASSKLAGTDTQYF
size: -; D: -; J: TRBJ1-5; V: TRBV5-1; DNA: TGCGCCAGCAGCTTGGGAGATCATGAACTTCAGCCCCAGCATTTT; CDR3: CASSLGDHELQPQHF
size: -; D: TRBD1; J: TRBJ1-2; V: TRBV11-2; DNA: TGTGCCAGCAGCCGGACAGGGGCGTTGAGCGGCTACACCTTC; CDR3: CASSRTGALSGYTF
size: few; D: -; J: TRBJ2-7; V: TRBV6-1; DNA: TGTGCCAGCAGTGAAGCGACAGGCGTCTACGAGCAGTACTTC; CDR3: CASSEATGVYEQYF
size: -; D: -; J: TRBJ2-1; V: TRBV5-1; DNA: TGCGCCAGCAGCTTCGGGACCGACCAGTACAATGAGCAGTTCTTC; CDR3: CASSFGTDQYNEQFF
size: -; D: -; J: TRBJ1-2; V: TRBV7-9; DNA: TGTGCCAGCAGCTTGGGCAGGGACTATGGCTACACCTTC; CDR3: CASSLGRDYGYTF
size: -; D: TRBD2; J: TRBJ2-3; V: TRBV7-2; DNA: TGTGCCAGCAGCTCTAGCGGGGGGCTCACAGATACGCAGTATTTT; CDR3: CASSSSGGLTDTQYF
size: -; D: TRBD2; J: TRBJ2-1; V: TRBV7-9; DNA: TGTGCCAGCAGCCCGGGAGCGGGAGACTATGAGCAGTTCTTC; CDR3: CASSPGAGDYEQFF
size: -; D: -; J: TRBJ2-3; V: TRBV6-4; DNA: TGTGCCAGTCCCTGGGGGGCGGATACGCAGTATTTT; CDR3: CASPWGADTQYF
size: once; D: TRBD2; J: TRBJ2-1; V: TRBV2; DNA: TGTGCCAGCAGTGAAGCGCGGCTAGCGGGAAGTAATGAGCAGTTCTTC; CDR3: CASSEARLAGSNEQFF
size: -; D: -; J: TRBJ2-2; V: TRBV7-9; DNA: TGTGCCAGCAGCTTAAGCATTGGGACCGGGGAGCTGTTTTTT; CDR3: CASSLSIGTGELFF
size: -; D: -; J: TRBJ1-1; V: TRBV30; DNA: TGTGCCTTCGAGAGGAACACTGAAGCTTTCTTT; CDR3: CAFERNTEAFF
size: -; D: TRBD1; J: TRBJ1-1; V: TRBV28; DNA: TGTGCCAGCAGTTTAACTCCGGGACAGGGGAACACTGAAGCTTTCTTT; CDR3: CASSLTPGQGNTEAFF
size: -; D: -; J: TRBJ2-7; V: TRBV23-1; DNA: TGCGCCAGCAGTCAAATTTACTTAGGGCGTCCCTACGAGCAGTACTTC; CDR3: CASSQIYLGRPYEQYF
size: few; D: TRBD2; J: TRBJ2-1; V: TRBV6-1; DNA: TGTGCCAGCAGTGAAGCCCCCGGGACTAGCGGTTTCAATGAGCAGTTCTTC; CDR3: CASSEAPGTSGFNEQFF
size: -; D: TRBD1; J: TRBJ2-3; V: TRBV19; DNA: TGTGCCAGTAGGAGGGGACAGGGGGCTTTTAGCACAGATACGCAGTATTTT; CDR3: CASRRGQGAFSTDTQYF
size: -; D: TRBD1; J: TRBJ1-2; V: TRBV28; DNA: TGTGCCAGCAGTTTATATGGGACAGGGTACTATGGCTACACCTTC; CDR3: CASSLYGTGYYGYTF
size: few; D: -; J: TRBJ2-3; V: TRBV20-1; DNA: TGCAGTGCTAGAGAGTGGGATACGCAGTATTTT; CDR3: CSAREWDTQYF
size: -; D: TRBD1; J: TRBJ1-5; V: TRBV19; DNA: TGTGCCAGTAGTACGCAGGGGGCCCTTGGGCAGCCCCAGCATTTT; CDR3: CASSTQGALGQPQHF